Listed here are 11 T cell receptor beta chains from one sample, sequenced in a study of T cell responses to AZD1222 COVID-19 vaccine. The assay was immunoSEQ multiplex PCR, and TCRdb's table has in-frame clones only and misses some. This repertoire shows roughly 100,000 clones, 90% to 95% found once; its top ten account for roughly 8%. Sequenced material: peripheral blood, taken 28 days after the second AZD1222 dose. These receptors all stem from an adult who received the AZD1222 COVID-19 vaccine.

The rearrangement joins TRBV7-6 to TRBJ2-5, with TRBD2 matching over 15 bases. Germline CDR1 SGHVS, CDR2 FNYEAQ. This CDR3 region has 17 residues. Trimming at V came to 5 bases and at J to 4 bases, leaving 8 bases not matched to a gene. In DNA form, the CDR3 reads TGTGCCAGCAGCATACCGGGACTAGCGGGAGGCCGAGAGACCCAGTACTTC. Amino acids: CASSIPGLAGGRETQYF.

J is TRBJ1-3 and V is TRBV3-1 (or the pseudogene TRBV3-2); D may be TRBD1 (6 bases). Germline V gene sequence: CDR1 LGHDT, CDR2 YNNKEL (reference sequence). V was pared by 5 bases and J by 2 bases, with 16 bases between. This CDR3 is 16 amino acids long. The CDR3 reads CASSMGGRSAGNTIYF. The CDR3 DNA reads TGTGCCAGCAGCATGGGGGGCAGATCGGCTGGAAACACCATATATTTT.

The chain has TRBV2 and TRBJ1-2; D is undetermined. The germline V gene encodes CDR1 SNHLY and CDR2 FYNNEI. The CDR3 covers 14 residues. V was trimmed by 6 bases and J by 7 bases, leaving 18 bases between them. The DNA for the CDR3 is TGTGCCAGCAGGACCCTAGGCTACTCGGGTGGCTACACCTTC. Amino acids: CASRTLGYSGGYTF.

CDR3 nucleotides: TGCGCCAGCAGCTCAGCGGGGAACACCGGGGAGCTGTTTTTT. This sequence encodes CASSSAGNTGELFF. This chain joins TRBV5-1 and TRBJ2-2; possible D gene TRBD2, 6 bases. CDR3 size: 14 residues. Per the germline V gene, CDR1 is SGHRS and CDR2 is YFSETQ. V dropped 3 bases and J dropped 1 base, with 7 bases sitting between them.

This clone came up many times. This sequence joins TRBV5-8 and TRBJ1-3; no clear D. CDR3 length: 15 residues. In germline, CDR1 is SGHTS, CDR2 YDEGEE. Trimming stripped 1 base from V and 0 bases from J, with 8 bases between. CDR3 bases: TGTGCCAGCAGCTTGACGGCTAGCTCTGGAAACACCATATATTTT. Its translation: CASSLTASSGNTIYF. Looking up the rest from reference TRBV5-8 and TRBJ1-3 gives the full variable domain: EAGVTQSPTHLIKTRGQQATLRCSPISGHTSVYWYQQALGLGLQFLLWYDEGEERNRGNFPPRFSGRQFPNYSSELNVNALELEDSALYLCASSLTASSGNTIYFGEGSWLTVV.

This chain connects TRBV19 to TRBJ1-1; 7 nucleotides line up with TRBD1. Germline trimming cut 6 bases from V and 4 bases from J; bases unmatched to any gene: 11. The germline CDR1 and CDR2 sequences are LNHDA and SQIVND (reference sequence). This CDR3 region has 15 residues. The CDR3 loop is CASSTTGRYGTEAFF. In DNA, the CDR3 is TGTGCCAGTAGCACGACAGGGAGGTATGGCACTGAAGCTTTCTTT.

The chain carries TRBV28 and TRBJ1-2; 7 bases match TRBD1. V lost 6 bases and J lost 4; bases outside the gene matches: 8. Germline V lookup: CDR1 MDHEN, CDR2 SYDVKM. CDR3 length: 14 residues. Here the CDR3 reads CASSSGTEVYGYTF. The CDR3 nucleotides are TGTGCCAGCAGCTCCGGGACAGAAGTCTATGGCTACACCTTC.

The rearrangement uses TRBV14 and TRBJ2-7; no clear D gene. The CDR3 consists of 13 residues. With 0 bases removed from V and 6 bases from J, the gap between germline ends came to 9 bases. CDR1 and CDR2 from the germline V gene are SGHDN and FVKESK. In DNA form, the CDR3 reads TGTGCCAGCAGCCAAGATATTAACAGCGAGCAGTACTTC. This encodes CASSQDINSEQYF.

The chain employs TRBV29-1 and TRBJ1-4; D unresolved. Trimming stripped 2 bases from V and 10 bases from J, with 8 bases between. This CDR3 contains 11 residues. Germline CDR1 and CDR2: SQVTM and ANQGSEA. The DNA for the CDR3 is TGCAGCGTTGAAAGGGCGGGAAAACTGTTTTTT. Protein: CSVERAGKLFF.

The rearrangement uses TRBV7-9 and TRBJ1-6, with a weak D call TRBD1 (5 bases). With 6 bases removed from V and 10 bases from J, the gap between germline ends came to 16 bases. This CDR3 spans 14 amino acids. Per germline, CDR1 SEHNR and CDR2 FQNEAQ (reference sequence). The CDR3 DNA reads TGTGCCAGCAGTCGTGGTGGGGAGGGGTCACCCCTCCACTTT. Protein sequence: CASSRGGEGSPLHF. Full variable domain (missing parts from reference TRBV7-9 and TRBJ1-6): DTGVSQNPRHKITKRGQNVTFRCDPISEHNRLYWYRQTLGQGPEFLTYFQNEAQLEKSRLLSDRFSAERPKGSFSTLEIQRTEQGDSAMYLCASSRGGEGSPLHFGNGTRLTVT.

On this clone itself: The sample holds other DNA sequences that translate to the same CDR3. The gene calls are TRBV5-4 and TRBJ2-5, with D uncertain. CDR1 is SGHNT, CDR2 YYREEE, per germline (reference sequence). V lost 4 bases, J lost 5 bases, and 6 bases lay in between. This CDR3 is built from 11 residues. The CDR3 coding sequence is TGTGCCAGCAGCGGTGGGGAGACCCAGTACTTC. Translated: CASSGGETQYF.